Listed below are T cell receptor beta chains from one sample, sequenced in a study of blood T cell repertoires in COVID-19. Repertoires were generated with immunoSEQ multiplex PCR, while TCRdb's copy carries only in-frame clones and drops some. Counted here are tens of thousands of clones, approximately 85% occurring once; the ten biggest clones make up around 35%. Sequencing used peripheral blood. The receptors were sampled from a man aged 65 to 85 with acute or convalescent COVID-19. The CDR3 runs from the conserved cysteine through the conserved F or W. A D gene is named only where the DNA matches it firmly. Size values are once, few and many counts, or a class for expanded clones, and some rows have none.

CDR3aa	CDR3nt	v_gene	j_gene	abundance	d_gene
CASRPTGESPLHF	TGTGCCAGCAGACCGACAGGGGAGTCACCCCTCCACTTT	TRBV6-1	TRBJ1-6	once	TRBD1
CASGIAGGAIGGETQYF	TGTGCCAGCGGGATAGCGGGGGGCGCTATCGGCGGTGAGACCCAGTACTTC	TRBV5-4	TRBJ2-5	.	TRBD2
CASSINPGSRNYGYTF	TGTGCCAGTAGTATAAACCCGGGATCGAGAAACTATGGCTACACCTTC	TRBV19	TRBJ1-2	.	.
CANRDTRRNEQFF	TGTGCCAACCGGGACACCCGTCGGAATGAGCAGTTCTTC	TRBV10-3	TRBJ2-1	.	.
CASVRTGLYNEQFF	TGTGCCAGCGTCAGGACAGGTCTCTACAATGAGCAGTTCTTC	TRBV7-2	TRBJ2-1	once	TRBD1
CASKRQGASTEAFF	TGTGCCAGCAAGCGACAGGGGGCAAGCACTGAAGCTTTCTTT	TRBV19	TRBJ1-1	.	TRBD1
CASSPFGGTPLNSPLHF	TGTGCCAGCAGCCCGTTCGGCGGGACGCCACTTAATTCACCCCTCCACTTT	TRBV9	TRBJ1-6	.	.
CASSAPTGGSYTF	TGTGCCAGCAGCGCCCCGACCGGAGGGTCCTACACCTTC	TRBV7-2	TRBJ1-2	.	.
CSARIGYEQYF	TGCAGTGCTAGAATCGGGTACGAGCAGTACTTC	TRBV20-1	TRBJ2-7	.	.
CASSQRGNGEQFF	TGTGCCAGCAGTCAGCGGGGGAACGGTGAGCAGTTCTTC	TRBV6-6	TRBJ2-1	.	TRBD2
CAISDPGGGRDEKLFF	TGTGCCATCAGTGACCCCGGGGGGGGCAGGGATGAAAAACTGTTTTTT	TRBV10-3	TRBJ1-4	.	.
CASSGDRGDEQYF	TGTGCCAGCTCCGGGGACAGGGGTGATGAGCAGTACTTC	TRBV5-6	TRBJ2-7	.	TRBD1
CASSLDDRANTEAFF	TGTGCCAGCAGCTTGGACGACAGAGCGAACACTGAAGCTTTCTTT	TRBV5-4	TRBJ1-1	.	.
CASSFLTGAEDTQYF	TGTGCCAGCAGCTTCCTGACAGGGGCGGAGGATACGCAGTATTTT	TRBV11-1	TRBJ2-3	.	TRBD1
CASQKLGTDYGYTF	TGTGCCAGCCAAAAGCTAGGGACAGACTATGGCTACACCTTC	TRBV6-5	TRBJ1-2	many	TRBD1
CASSPNEGAAFNQPQHF	TGTGCCAGCAGCCCGAACGAGGGGGCTGCCTTCAATCAGCCCCAGCATTTT	TRBV28	TRBJ1-5	.	TRBD1
CASSWDRVTGELFF	TGCGCCAGCAGTTGGGACAGGGTGACCGGGGAGCTGTTTTTT	TRBV5-1	TRBJ2-2	.	TRBD1
CASSDSRGETQYF	TGTGCCAGCTCAGACTCTAGGGGGGAGACCCAGTACTTC	TRBV18	TRBJ2-5	.	.